The next 13 T cell receptor beta chains were all read from a single sample in a study of blood T cell repertoires in COVID-19. Method: immunoSEQ multiplex PCR; TCRdb's copy keeps in-frame clones and lacks some. The sample yields some 370,000 clones, almost 90% seen once. The sequencing sample was made of peripheral blood. These receptors originate from a man between 18 and 35 years old with active or convalescent COVID-19.

The chain recombines TRBV11-3 with TRBJ2-1; D is possibly TRBD1 (5 bases). The germline V and J ends were trimmed by 1 base and 0 bases, with 10 bases remaining between them. The CDR3 is 16 residues long. Germline-derived CDR1 and CDR2 are SGHNT and YENEEA. The CDR3 here is CASSLGGRSSYNEQFF. The CDR3 DNA reads TGTGCCAGCAGCTTAGGGGGCCGTAGCTCCTACAATGAGCAGTTCTTC.

The gene calls are TRBV18 and TRBJ2-2, with 10 bases aligning to TRBD1. The germline V gene has CDR1 KGHSH and CDR2 LQKENI. Germline trimming cut 4 bases from V and 3 bases from J; bases unmatched to any gene: 2. The CDR3 has 15 residues. For the CDR3, the DNA is TGTGCCAGCTCACGTGGGACAGGGGACACCGGGGAGCTGTTTTTT. Its protein product is CASSRGTGDTGELFF. The variable domain in full, completed from reference TRBV18 and TRBJ2-2, reads NAGVMQNPRHLVRRRGQEARLRCSPMKGHSHVYWYRQLPEEGLKFMVYLQKENIIDESGMPKERFSAEFPKEGPSILRIQQVVRGDSAAYFCASSRGTGDTGELFFGEGSRLTVL.

The chain joins TRBV13 to TRBJ2-5; tentatively, D is TRBD2 (6 bases). The germline V gene has CDR1 PRHDT and CDR2 FYEKMQ (reference sequence). This CDR3 is 14 amino acids long. Trimming shortened V by 4 bases and J by 2 bases, and 11 bases separated the two germline ends. CDR3 in DNA: TGTGCCAGCAGCTCACGACTAGGGCAAGAGACCCAGTACTTC. It yields the protein CASSSRLGQETQYF.

The chain recombines TRBV4-3 with TRBJ2-3; 11 nucleotides match TRBD1. The CDR3 sequence is 15 residues long. Per the germline V gene, CDR1 is LGHNA and CDR2 is YSLEER. The V segment lost 4 bases and the J segment 3 bases; nucleotides outside the gene matches: 3. This chain's CDR3 is CASSRDRGLTDTQYF. The CDR3 nucleotides are TGCGCCAGCAGCCGGGACAGGGGGTTGACAGATACGCAGTATTTT.

This clone counts as medium-sized. The V call is TRBV2, the J call TRBJ2-3; D is possibly TRBD1 (6 bases). The CDR3 totals 17 residues. Germline loops: CDR1 SNHLY, CDR2 FYNNEI. V gave up 6 bases and J gave up 0 bases, with 19 bases separating them. Here the CDR3 reads CASSETLQGSSTDTQYF. CDR3 sequence (DNA): TGTGCCAGCAGCGAAACCCTACAGGGTTCAAGCACAGATACGCAGTATTTT.

The genes are TRBV15 and TRBJ1-1; D remains ambiguous. Germline V CDR1 and CDR2: LNHNV, YYDKDF (reference sequence). The CDR3 is made up of 15 amino acids. Between the trimmed V and J ends, which lost 1 base and 6 bases, there was a span of 15 bases. Written as DNA, the CDR3 is TGTGCCACCAGCAGAGCCGGGATTGGATCCCCTGAAGCTTTCTTT. Translation gives CATSRAGIGSPEAFF.

The V and J genes are TRBV5-8 and TRBJ1-5; D perhaps matches TRBD1 (6 bases). V was shortened by 7 bases and J by 4 bases, with 15 bases between the two germline ends. Germline CDR1 reads SGHTS; CDR2 reads YDEGEE. This CDR3 has 14 amino acids. CDR3 sequence: CASRYLGTNQPQHF. The CDR3, as DNA: TGTGCCAGCCGATATCTAGGGACAAATCAGCCCCAGCATTTT.

The CDR3, as DNA: TGTGCCAGCAGTTATCGGAGAATGAACACTGAAGCTTTCTTT. This translates into CASSYRRMNTEAFF. The J gene is TRBJ1-1, the V gene TRBV6-2 or TRBV6-3; D is ambiguous. From germline, CDR1 is MNHEY and CDR2 SVGEGT. This CDR3 region has 14 residues. V was trimmed by 3 bases and J by 0 bases, leaving 8 bases between them.

This sequence joins TRBV7-3 and TRBJ2-3; D call uncertain. The CDR3 sequence is 14 residues long. V gave up 1 base and J gave up 6 bases, with 11 bases separating them. Germline lookup yields CDR1 SGHTA and CDR2 FQGTGA. This CDR3 is CASSLMLGGDTQYF. Written as DNA, the CDR3 is TGTGCCAGCAGCTTAATGCTAGGTGGTGATACGCAGTATTTT.

V gene TRBV28 combines with J gene TRBJ2-1; 12 bases are shared with TRBD2. The CDR3 consists of 14 residues. CDR1 and CDR2 from the germline V gene are MDHEN and SYDVKM. With V trimmed by 6 bases and J by 7 bases, 4 bases remained unmatched. The CDR3 is CASSLAGGLNEQFF. For the CDR3, the DNA is TGTGCCAGCAGCCTAGCGGGGGGGCTGAATGAGCAGTTCTTC.

The J gene is TRBJ2-7, the V gene TRBV2; D is possibly TRBD1 (6 bases). Trimming shortened V by 7 bases and J by 4 bases, and 17 bases separated the two germline ends. This CDR3 has 14 amino acids. The germline V gene has CDR1 SNHLY and CDR2 FYNNEI. In DNA, the CDR3 is TGTGCCAGCACAATCAGGGGTCGCGCTTACGAGCAGTACTTC. Translating gives CASTIRGRAYEQYF.

The chain couples TRBV7-2 to TRBJ2-7; a possible D gene is TRBD1 (5 bases). The CDR3 runs to 19 residues. Germline values: CDR1 SGHTA, CDR2 FQGNSA. Trimming cost V 1 base and J 1 base, with 23 bases left between them. CDR3 coding DNA: TGTGCCAGCAGCTTAGTTCGGCTTCTCGGTCCGACAGTTTCCTACGAGCAGTACTTC. Its protein is CASSLVRLLGPTVSYEQYF.

In nucleotides, the CDR3 is TGTGCCAGCTTGCGGGACAGGGTTACCGGGGAGCTGTTTTTT. Amino acid sequence: CASLRDRVTGELFF. The chain recombines TRBV27 with TRBJ2-2; 9 nucleotides align to TRBD1. Germline-derived CDR1 and CDR2 are MNHEY and SMNVEV (reference sequence). This CDR3 region has 14 residues. Losses at the gene ends were 8 bases for V and 5 bases for J; bases not matched to a gene: 6.